These 22 T cell receptor beta chains came from one sample sequenced in a study of shared clonotypes between healthy human individuals. Only in-frame clones appear in the TCRdb table, and some are missing; sequencing was by immunoSEQ multiplex PCR. In the table there are around 1.9 million clones, 93% of which are singletons. The naive CD8 fraction comprised CD45RO-negative cells positively selected for CCR7 and excluded terminally differentiated effector memory CD45RA+ cells. The source material was naive CD8+ T cells from PBMCs. The receptors shown here come from a man between 18 and 29 years old in good health. Some clones in this sample may be carry-over from other donors' samples.

This rearrangement joins TRBV9 to TRBJ2-7; a weak D match, TRBD2 (5 bases). V was trimmed by 0 bases and J by 2 bases, leaving 12 bases between them. The CDR3 extends over 15 amino acids. Per the germline V gene, CDR1 is SGDLS and CDR2 is YYNGEE. The CDR3 bases are TGTGCCAGCAGCGTAGGACGGGATCCCGCCTACGAGCAGTACTTC. This encodes CASSVGRDPAYEQYF.

The gene calls are TRBV30 and TRBJ2-7; D uncertain. With 1 base removed from V and 2 bases from J, the gap between germline ends came to 3 bases. Germline-derived CDR1 and CDR2 are GTSNPN and SVGIG (reference sequence). The CDR3 runs to 11 residues. In DNA form, the CDR3 reads TGTGCCTGGAGTGGGGCCTACGAGCAGTACTTC. Translation: CAWSGAYEQYF.

This clone was counted a single time. The V call is TRBV6-1, the J call TRBJ2-3, with a possible D match to TRBD2 (6 bases). The V end lost 9 bases, the J end lost 5 bases, and 15 bases lay between the germline ends. The CDR3 is 13 amino acids. CDR1 and CDR2 from the germline V gene are MNHNS and SASEGT. The CDR3 DNA reads as TGTGCCAGGCCGGGAGCTGCTTTAGATACGCAGTATTTT. Protein product: CARPGAALDTQYF.

The chain employs TRBV27 and TRBJ1-2, with 12 bases matching TRBD1. The junction had 4 bases not matched to a gene; V was cut back by 10 bases and J by 7 bases. This CDR3 has 12 residues. Germline lookup yields CDR1 MNHEY and CDR2 SMNVEV (reference sequence). The CDR3 region is CATRDRGPGYTF. The CDR3 DNA sequence: TGTGCCACCCGGGACAGGGGGCCTGGCTACACCTTC.

The chain recombines TRBV19 with TRBJ2-7, with 7 bases aligning to TRBD1. The length of the CDR3 is 15 residues. Germline CDR1 reads LNHDA; CDR2 reads SQIVND (reference sequence). The V gene end was trimmed by 3 bases and the J gene end by 2 bases; junction bases not matched to a gene: 7. CDR3 sequence (DNA): TGTGCCAGTAGTATGGGTAGGGGGCACACCTACGAGCAGTACTTC. This gives the protein CASSMGRGHTYEQYF.

The CDR3 DNA follows: TGTGCCAGCAGCTTACATGCGACTAGCGGACAAGAGACCCAGTACTTC. It specifies CASSLHATSGQETQYF. The chain recombines TRBV11-2 with TRBJ2-5, with 9 bases matching TRBD2. CDR1 and CDR2 (germline): SGHAT, FQNNGV. CDR3 length: 16 amino acids. J gave up 2 bases and V 2 bases, and 6 bases lay outside the gene matches.

This chain connects TRBV6-5 to TRBJ2-3; maybe TRBD2 (6 bases). Trimming left V 6 bases short and J 3 bases short, with 16 bases between. The CDR3 covers 15 residues. Looked up from germline, CDR1 is MNHEY and CDR2 is SVGAGI. The CDR3 is CASRVAGRRTDTQYF. The CDR3 DNA reads TGTGCCAGCAGGGTGGCGGGGAGACGTACAGATACGCAGTATTTT.

This clone was detected once. The genes are TRBV28 and TRBJ2-2; TRBD1 matches at 11 bases. CDR3 size: 18 residues. The V and J ends lost 6 bases and 5 bases, in that order; junction bases with no gene match: 14. Germline assignment: CDR1 MDHEN and CDR2 SYDVKM. The CDR3 region has the DNA TGTGCCAGCAGCCCTCGCCGGGACAGGGGGAAATGGACCGGGGAGCTGTTTTTT. This encodes CASSPRRDRGKWTGELFF.

The chain links TRBV7-6 to TRBJ1-1; D is undetermined. This CDR3 comprises 14 residues. With 5 bases removed from V and 6 bases from J, the gap between germline ends came to 16 bases. Germline V lookup: CDR1 SGHVS, CDR2 FNYEAQ. The CDR3 sequence: CASSPGPTNPEAFF. The CDR3, as DNA: TGTGCCAGCAGCCCCGGACCGACGAATCCTGAAGCTTTCTTT. Full variable domain (remainder filled in from reference TRBV7-6 and TRBJ1-1): GAGVSQSPRYKVTKRGQDVALRCDPISGHVSLYWYRQALGQGPEFLTYFNYEAQQDKSGLPNDRFSAERPEGSISTLTIQRTEQRDSAMYRCASSPGPTNPEAFFGQGTRLTVV.

The chain carries TRBV7-9 and TRBJ2-5; D call uncertain. The CDR3 extends over 11 amino acids. V dropped 4 bases and J dropped 8 bases, with 8 bases sitting between them. Germline CDR1 is SEHNR and CDR2 is FQNEAQ (reference sequence). The CDR3 spells CASSSTRTQYF. DNA for the CDR3: TGTGCCAGCAGCTCCACCCGCACCCAGTACTTC.

A note on this clone: The sample has other DNA sequences that encode this CDR3 too. V gene TRBV13 combines with J gene TRBJ2-1, with TRBD1 matching 9 bases. Germline CDR1 PRHDT, CDR2 FYEKMQ (reference sequence). The CDR3 is 12 amino acids. V lost 4 bases, J lost 10 bases, and 2 bases stayed unmatched. The CDR3 loop is CASSSTGGEQFF. DNA for the CDR3: TGTGCCAGCAGCTCGACAGGGGGGGAGCAGTTCTTC.

The rearrangement joins TRBV4-2 to TRBJ2-7, with TRBD1 as a possible D gene (6 bases). Per germline, CDR1 LGHNA and CDR2 YNFKEQ. CDR3 length equals 14 residues. V dropped 1 base and J dropped 5 bases, with 12 bases sitting between them. Here the CDR3 reads CASSQGTVPNEQYF. The CDR3 bases are TGTGCCAGCAGCCAAGGGACAGTCCCCAACGAGCAGTACTTC.

The chain has TRBV9 and TRBJ2-1, with 13 bases fitting TRBD2. CDR1 is SGDLS, CDR2 YYNGEE, per germline. This CDR3 region has 19 residues. Trimming cost V 4 bases and J 0 bases; bases outside gene matches: 10. CDR3 nucleotides: TGTGCCAGCAGCCCTCGACTAGCGGGAGGCCTGAGCTCCTACAATGAGCAGTTCTTC. Its protein product is CASSPRLAGGLSSYNEQFF.

This chain joins TRBV7-9 and TRBJ1-1, with D unclear. This CDR3 comprises 11 residues. Trimming removed 4 bases at V and 6 bases at J, with 6 bases between. Looked up from germline, CDR1 is SEHNR and CDR2 is FQNEAQ (reference sequence). The CDR3 is CASSSQAEAFF. Here the CDR3 DNA reads TGTGCCAGCAGCTCCCAGGCTGAAGCTTTCTTT.

The gene calls are TRBV6-5 and TRBJ1-5; 9 bases map to TRBD1. V gave up 4 bases and J gave up 6 bases; unmatched junction bases: 7. From germline, CDR1 is MNHEY and CDR2 SVGAGI. The CDR3 is made up of 15 amino acids. CDR3 region: CASSLTPGQGQPQHF. CDR3 nucleotides: TGTGCCAGCAGTTTAACCCCGGGACAGGGTCAGCCCCAGCATTTT.

The chain employs TRBV19 and TRBJ2-7, with TRBD2 as a possible D gene (6 bases). Germline V gene lookup returns CDR1 LNHDA and CDR2 SQIVND (reference sequence). Trimming pared 6 bases from V and 0 bases from J, leaving 15 bases between. The CDR3 sequence is 15 residues long. The CDR3 region is CASRARDLDSYEQYF. CDR3 DNA: TGTGCCAGTAGGGCCCGGGACTTGGACTCCTACGAGCAGTACTTC.

This clone was found once. Additional DNA sequences in this sample encode the identical CDR3. The chain joins TRBV5-6 to TRBJ1-1; D is ambiguous. Trimming removed 2 bases from V and 4 bases from J, with 6 bases in between. Germline-derived CDR1 and CDR2 are SGHDT and YYEEEE. This CDR3 is 12 amino acids long. The CDR3 loop reads CASSFGSTEAFF. The CDR3 DNA is TGTGCCAGCAGCTTCGGTAGCACTGAAGCTTTCTTT.

This rearrangement joins TRBV6-6 to TRBJ2-1; possibly TRBD1 for D (5 bases). Germline CDR1 is MNHNY and CDR2 is SVGAGI (reference sequence). V lost 5 bases and J lost 4, with 15 bases in between. This CDR3 has 15 residues. The CDR3 DNA is TGTGCCAGCAGTGGAGTCAGGGTGAATTACAATGAGCAGTTCTTC. This gives the protein CASSGVRVNYNEQFF.

The V gene is TRBV5-6, the J gene TRBJ1-6; maybe TRBD1 (6 bases). The germline V and J ends were trimmed by 4 bases and 8 bases, with 16 bases remaining between them. The CDR3 consists of 15 residues. Germline CDR1 SGHDT, CDR2 YYEEEE. CDR3: CASSIDWGHDSPLHF. CDR3 DNA: TGTGCCAGCAGCATAGACTGGGGGCACGATTCACCCCTCCACTTT.

V usage is TRBV28 and J usage is TRBJ2-7; D unresolved. The CDR3 runs 13 residues. Germline CDR1 is MDHEN and CDR2 is SYDVKM. V lost 6 bases, J lost 1 base, and 10 bases lay in between. The CDR3 DNA follows: TGTGCCAGCAGCCACAAATCGTCCTACGAGCAGTACTTC. It yields the protein CASSHKSSYEQYF.

This clone showed up just once. V usage is TRBV19 and J usage is TRBJ2-1; no firm D call. Germline CDR1 is LNHDA and CDR2 is SQIVND (reference sequence). Deletions cut 5 bases from V and 2 bases from J, with 16 bases between. This CDR3 contains 16 residues. CDR3 sequence: CASSVASFLAYNEQFF. CDR3 nucleotides: TGTGCCAGTAGTGTGGCGAGCTTCTTGGCCTACAATGAGCAGTTCTTC.

V gene TRBV2 combines with J gene TRBJ2-7; 7 bases agree with TRBD2. The CDR3 contains 14 residues. Per germline, CDR1 SNHLY and CDR2 FYNNEI. J was trimmed by 3 bases and V by 4 bases; bases with no gene match: 6. The CDR3 DNA is TGTGCCAGCAGTGGGCGGGAGAGACTCTACGAGCAGTACTTC. Protein product: CASSGRERLYEQYF.